Following are 11 T cell receptor beta chains from one sample sequenced in a study of blood T cell repertoires in COVID-19. Clones were sequenced by immunoSEQ multiplex PCR, and TCRdb holds only the in-frame ones, with some missing. The sample carries some 90,000 clones, 82% recorded once. The specimen was peripheral blood. Every receptor here comes from an older man with active or convalescent COVID-19.

V is TRBV6-2 or TRBV6-3 and J is TRBJ1-1; the D is unclear. V lost 4 bases and J lost 4, with 16 bases in between. This CDR3 is 15 amino acids long. Germline assignment: CDR1 MNHEY and CDR2 SVGEGT. The CDR3 nucleotides are TGTGCCAGCAGTTCCTCGGGAGGGTTCGTCACTGAAGCTTTCTTT. Protein: CASSSSGGFVTEAFF.

The chain joins TRBV5-6 to TRBJ2-7, with 7 bases lining up with TRBD2. After removal of 2 bases from V and 6 bases from J, the junction contained 11 bases not matched to a gene. This CDR3 spans 15 amino acids. CDR1 is SGHDT, CDR2 YYEEEE, per germline. As DNA, the CDR3 is TGTGCCAGCAGCTTACTGGGCGGCCTAGCGGCCGAGCAGTACTTC. It yields the protein CASSLLGGLAAEQYF.

The chain recombines TRBV14 with TRBJ1-4, with D maybe TRBD1 (6 bases). The V end was cut by 3 bases, the J end by 6 bases, with 11 bases between. This CDR3 is 14 amino acids long. CDR1 and CDR2 (germline): SGHDN, FVKESK. The CDR3 protein is CASSHGTPYEKLFF. The CDR3 DNA is TGTGCCAGCAGCCACGGGACACCGTATGAAAAACTGTTTTTT.

The chain employs TRBV6-2 or TRBV6-3 and TRBJ2-7; TRBD1 matches 8 bases. The CDR3 is made up of 16 amino acids. J lost 3 bases, V lost 2 bases, and 9 bases had no gene match. Germline-derived CDR1 and CDR2 are MNHEY and SVGEGT. CDR3 sequence (DNA): TGTGCCAGCAGTTACCGCCTCGGACAGGGTAGCTACGAGCAGTACTTC. Protein: CASSYRLGQGSYEQYF.

The chain is built from TRBV27 and TRBJ2-2; 9 nucleotides line up with TRBD1. This CDR3 has 15 residues. CDR1 is MNHEY and CDR2 is SMNVEV in the germline V gene (reference sequence). V lost 8 bases and J lost 4; bases outside the gene matches: 8. CDR3 coding DNA: TGTGCCAGCCGTCGGAGGACAGGGGTCACCGGGGAGCTGTTTTTT. Translation: CASRRRTGVTGELFF.

The chain uses TRBV19 and TRBJ2-5; TRBD2 is a possible D gene (7 bases). Trimming took off 6 bases at V and 1 base at J, with 15 bases between the two ends. CDR3 length equals 15 residues. Germline loops: CDR1 LNHDA, CDR2 SQIVND (reference sequence). The CDR3 here is CASRGGASGQETQYF. CDR3 bases: TGTGCCAGTAGGGGGGGGGCTAGCGGCCAAGAGACCCAGTACTTC.

V usage is TRBV10-3 and J usage is TRBJ2-1, with D unresolved. The germline V gene encodes CDR1 ENHRY and CDR2 SYGVKD. V was clipped by 7 bases and J by 6 bases, with 10 bases between them. This CDR3 contains 12 residues. CDR3 DNA: TGTGCCATCACCGGTGCAACCAATGAGCAGTTCTTC. This encodes CAITGATNEQFF.

The genes are TRBV7-8 and TRBJ1-2; tentative D call: TRBD1 (5 bases). CDR1 and CDR2 from the germline V gene are SGHVS and FQNEAQ. This CDR3 is 12 amino acids long. The ends were cut back, 5 bases at V and 4 bases at J, with 8 bases in the middle. The CDR3: CASSRRVYGYTF. CDR3 coding DNA: TGTGCCAGCAGCCGCAGGGTCTATGGCTACACCTTC.

The rearrangement links TRBV10-2 to TRBJ1-1, with a tentative D call TRBD1 (6 bases). Trimming left V 6 bases short and J 0 bases short, with 14 bases between. From germline, CDR1 is WSHSY and CDR2 SAAADI. This CDR3 is 15 amino acids long. The CDR3 DNA is TGCGCCAGCAGCACGACAGGTGGAATGAACACTGAAGCTTTCTTT. It encodes CASSTTGGMNTEAFF.

V usage is TRBV9 and J usage is TRBJ2-5, with a tentative D call TRBD2 (6 bases). V was pared by 4 bases and J by 5 bases, with 12 bases between. The CDR3 loop spans 13 amino acids. The germline V gene has CDR1 SGDLS and CDR2 YYNGEE. The CDR3 coding sequence is TGTGCCAGCAGCCCTCCCCGGGAGGAGACCCAGTACTTC. Amino acid sequence: CASSPPREETQYF. The full variable domain, its missing parts supplied by reference TRBV9 and TRBJ2-5, is DSGVTQTPKHLITATGQRVTLRCSPRSGDLSVYWYQQSLDQGLQFLIQYYNGEERAKGNILERFSAQQFPDLHSELNLSSLELGDSALYFCASSPPREETQYFGPGTRLLVL.

V and J are TRBV4-2 and TRBJ2-6; D is unresolved. Germline-derived CDR1 and CDR2 are LGHNA and YNFKEQ. There are 16 residues in the CDR3. The germline V and J ends were trimmed by 0 bases and 0 bases, with 6 bases remaining between them. CDR3 sequence (DNA): TGTGCCAGCAGCCAAGATCTCTCCTCTGGGGCCAACGTCCTGACTTTC. It is translated as CASSQDLSSGANVLTF.